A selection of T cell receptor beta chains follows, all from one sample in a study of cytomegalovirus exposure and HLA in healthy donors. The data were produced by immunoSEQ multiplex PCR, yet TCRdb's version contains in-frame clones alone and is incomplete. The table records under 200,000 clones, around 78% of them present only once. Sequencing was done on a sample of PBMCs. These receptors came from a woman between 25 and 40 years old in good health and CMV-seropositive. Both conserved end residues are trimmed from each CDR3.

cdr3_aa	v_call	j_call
ASSLGTGWNTEAF	TRBV7-9	TRBJ1-1
ASSSPLGANYGYT	TRBV28	TRBJ1-2
ASSLGQGASNQPQH	TRBV28	TRBJ1-5
ASSLIALGQGALEQY	TRBV7-2	TRBJ2-7
ASSEQVSAGYT	TRBV5-1	TRBJ1-2
ASKRGGEQY	TRBV5-4	TRBJ2-7
ATSRKVSGGTDTQY	TRBV15	TRBJ2-3
ASSFYRGGNSPLH	TRBV28	TRBJ1-6
ASSPRSYANTGELF	TRBV4-3	TRBJ2-2
AWRPQAHQSEY	TRBV30	TRBJ2-5
AWVEDRVNGYT	TRBV30	TRBJ1-2
ASSGRGTGIDTQY	TRBV2	TRBJ2-3
ASSAVFRYNSPLH	TRBV6-1	TRBJ1-6
ASSFFSGEQY	TRBV5-6	TRBJ2-7
ASSSYSPGGETQY	TRBV5-5	TRBJ2-5
ASSRRGRDEETQY	TRBV11-3	TRBJ2-5
ASSSQHMNTEAF	TRBV7-2	TRBJ1-1
SSSLVPNTEAF	TRBV7-9	TRBJ1-1
ASSFTEDREAF	TRBV5-1	TRBJ1-1
ASASLGQTNQPQH	TRBV10-3	TRBJ1-5
ASSPKQGMNTEAF	TRBV6-5	TRBJ1-1
SVAQGNYGYT	TRBV29-1	TRBJ1-2
ASRGLAGGLEQY	TRBV2	TRBJ2-7
ASSAGTGGHLFGYT	TRBV28	TRBJ1-2
ALPPTSGSVNEQF	TRBV30	TRBJ2-1
AIRRDTGELF	TRBV6-5	TRBJ2-2
ASSALADNEQF	TRBV18	TRBJ2-1
AWSVLRGAGEQY	TRBV30	TRBJ2-7
ATSRDRSGHRRSTEAF	TRBV15	TRBJ1-1
ASSKVGSSGRTDTQY	TRBV21-1	TRBJ2-3
ASSDLGGKTEAF	TRBV6-1	TRBJ1-1
ASSESGDRGVQETQY	TRBV10-1	TRBJ2-5
ASSDRTGAGQKLF	TRBV6-5	TRBJ1-4
ASSLQGAQGTQY	TRBV5-4	TRBJ2-3
ASSEGRVSGGYEQY	TRBV6-1	TRBJ2-7
ASSLQGAGSPLH	TRBV19	TRBJ1-6
ASSVDRGLRQY	TRBV5-6	TRBJ2-5
ASSLGHPDYNEQF	TRBV7-2	TRBJ2-1
ASSPRGGPNEKLF	TRBV5-1	TRBJ1-4
ASSARPSFETQY	TRBV28	TRBJ2-5
ASSSVAETYNEQF	TRBV5-4	TRBJ2-1
AWSPLGQEPVRSEAF	TRBV30	TRBJ1-1
ASSPGTGGNYGYT	TRBV5-1	TRBJ1-2
ASSSERAGGYT	TRBV6-1	TRBJ1-2
AISDFELAGVNSYEQY	TRBV10-3	TRBJ2-7
ASSHRVDYGYT	TRBV19	TRBJ1-2
ASSPWQSSTDTQY	TRBV7-9	TRBJ2-3
ASRGRGRQPQH	TRBV28	TRBJ1-5
ASSEEIYSDTQY	TRBV10-1	TRBJ2-3
ASLRGETQY	TRBV6-5	TRBJ2-5
ASSFGQGRAEQY	TRBV6-6	TRBJ2-7
ASKKGAWGTEAF	TRBV19	TRBJ1-1
AGTKGINEQF	TRBV7-9	TRBJ2-1
ATSRDRDEQY	TRBV15	TRBJ2-7
ASSSLNDQPQH	TRBV19	TRBJ1-5